This TCR beta chain was sequenced in a study of early T cells in non-severe SARS-CoV-2 infection. On the study more broadly: The study sequenced bulk RNA from unsorted whole blood, with chains unpaired. Study-wide results and caveats: VDJdb-based matching was biased toward anti-spike CD8 responses and missed private and CD4 specificities.

In this sample, this clonotype turned up many times. The antigen remains undetermined. Trimming removed 4 bases at V and 5 bases at J, with 5 bases between. CDR3 length: 12 residues. From germline, CDR1 is LGHDT and CDR2 YNNKEL (reference sequence). Unique molecular identifiers tagged individual cDNA molecules. TCRdb re-derived calls from the 5' RACE reads in MiXCR, one entry per CDR3 protein. The sample has tens of thousands of distinct CDR3 sequences, roughly 15% seen once. Sequencing used whole blood, obtained at baseline. The chain employs TRBV3-1 and TRBJ2-2, with D unresolved. The receptor comes from an adult who was a healthcare worker with PCR-confirmed SARS-CoV-2 infection or an uninfected control (not recorded which). Here the CDR3 DNA reads TGTGCCAGCAGCCCAAGGACCGGGGAGCTGTTTTTT. It yields the protein CASSPRTGELFF.